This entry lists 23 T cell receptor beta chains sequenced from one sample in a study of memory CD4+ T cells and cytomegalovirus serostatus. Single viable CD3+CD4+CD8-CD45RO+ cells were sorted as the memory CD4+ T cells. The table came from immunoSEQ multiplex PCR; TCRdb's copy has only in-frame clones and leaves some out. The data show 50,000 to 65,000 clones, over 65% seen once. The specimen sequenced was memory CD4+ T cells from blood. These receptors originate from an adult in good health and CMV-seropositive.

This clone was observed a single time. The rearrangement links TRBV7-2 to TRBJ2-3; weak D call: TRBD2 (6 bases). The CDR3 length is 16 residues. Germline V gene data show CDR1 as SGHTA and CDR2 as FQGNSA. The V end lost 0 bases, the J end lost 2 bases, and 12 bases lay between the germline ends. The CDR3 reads CASSLAGGTTTDTQYF. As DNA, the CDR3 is TGTGCCAGCAGCTTAGCAGGCGGGACGACCACAGATACGCAGTATTTT.

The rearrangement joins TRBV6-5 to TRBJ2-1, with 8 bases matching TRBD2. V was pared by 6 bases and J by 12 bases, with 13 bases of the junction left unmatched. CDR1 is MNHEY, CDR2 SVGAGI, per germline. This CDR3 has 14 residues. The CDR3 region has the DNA TGTGCCAGCAGACCCACTAGCGGAGGTGCGCGGCAGTTCTTC. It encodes CASRPTSGGARQFF.

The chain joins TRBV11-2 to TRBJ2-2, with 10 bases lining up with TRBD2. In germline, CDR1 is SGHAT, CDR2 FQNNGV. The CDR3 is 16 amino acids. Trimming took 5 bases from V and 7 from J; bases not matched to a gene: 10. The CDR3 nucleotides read TGTGCCAGCAGCAAACTAGCGGGACTTGACAACGGGGAGCTGTTTTTT. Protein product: CASSKLAGLDNGELFF.

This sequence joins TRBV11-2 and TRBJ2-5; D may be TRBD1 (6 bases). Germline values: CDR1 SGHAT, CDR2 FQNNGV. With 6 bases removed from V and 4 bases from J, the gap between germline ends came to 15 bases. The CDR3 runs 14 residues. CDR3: CASSPQGSLETQYF. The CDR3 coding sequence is TGTGCCAGCAGTCCACAGGGAAGTCTAGAGACCCAGTACTTC.

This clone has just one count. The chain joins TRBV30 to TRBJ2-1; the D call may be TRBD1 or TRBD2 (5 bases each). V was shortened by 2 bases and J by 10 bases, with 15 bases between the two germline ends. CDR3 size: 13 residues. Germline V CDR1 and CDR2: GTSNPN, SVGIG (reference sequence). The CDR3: CAWSPGAVGEQFF. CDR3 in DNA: TGTGCCTGGAGTCCCGGGGCCGTCGGGGAGCAGTTCTTC. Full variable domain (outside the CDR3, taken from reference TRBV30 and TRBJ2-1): SQTIHQWPATLVQPVGSPLSLECTVEGTSNPNLYWYRQAAGRGLQLLFYSVGIGQISSEVPQNLSASRPQDRQFILSSKKLLLSDSGFYLCAWSPGAVGEQFFGPGTRLTVL.

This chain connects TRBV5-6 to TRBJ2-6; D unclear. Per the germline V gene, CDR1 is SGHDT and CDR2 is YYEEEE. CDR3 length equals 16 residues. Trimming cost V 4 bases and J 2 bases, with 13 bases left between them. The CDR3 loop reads CASSPLGPTGANVLTF. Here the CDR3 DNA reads TGTGCCAGCAGCCCCTTAGGGCCGACTGGGGCCAACGTCCTGACTTTC.

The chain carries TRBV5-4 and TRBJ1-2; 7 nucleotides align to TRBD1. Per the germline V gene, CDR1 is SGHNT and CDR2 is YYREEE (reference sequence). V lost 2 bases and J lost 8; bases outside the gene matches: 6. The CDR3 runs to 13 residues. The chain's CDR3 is CASSLGGDMGYTF. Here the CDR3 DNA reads TGTGCCAGCAGCTTAGGGGGCGACATGGGCTACACCTTC. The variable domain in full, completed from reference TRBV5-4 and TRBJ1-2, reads ETGVTQSPTHLIKTRGQQVTLRCSSQSGHNTVSWYQQALGQGPQFIFQYYREEENGRGNFPPRFSGLQFPNYSSELNVNALELDDSALYLCASSLGGDMGYTFGSGTRLTVV.

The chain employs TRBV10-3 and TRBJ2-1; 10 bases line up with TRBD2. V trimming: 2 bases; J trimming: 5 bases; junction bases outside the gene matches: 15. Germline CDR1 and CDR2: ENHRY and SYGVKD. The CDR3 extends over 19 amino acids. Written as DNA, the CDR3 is TGTGCCATCAGTGAGGTAGGTAGCGGGAGGACCTCAGCGAACAATGAGCAGTTCTTC. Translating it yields CAISEVGSGRTSANNEQFF.

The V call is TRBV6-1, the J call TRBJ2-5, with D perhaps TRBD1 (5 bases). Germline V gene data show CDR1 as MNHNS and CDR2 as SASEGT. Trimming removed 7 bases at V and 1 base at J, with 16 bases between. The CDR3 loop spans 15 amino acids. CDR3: CASTRLTGPQETQYF. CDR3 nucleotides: TGTGCCAGCACCCGTCTTACAGGACCCCAAGAGACCCAGTACTTC.

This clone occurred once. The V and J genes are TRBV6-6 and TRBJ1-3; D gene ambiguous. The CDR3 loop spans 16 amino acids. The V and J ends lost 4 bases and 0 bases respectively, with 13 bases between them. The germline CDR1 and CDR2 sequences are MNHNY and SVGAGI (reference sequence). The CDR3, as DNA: TGTGCCAGCAGTTCCCATCCGGAGACCTCTGGAAACACCATATATTTT. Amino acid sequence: CASSSHPETSGNTIYF.

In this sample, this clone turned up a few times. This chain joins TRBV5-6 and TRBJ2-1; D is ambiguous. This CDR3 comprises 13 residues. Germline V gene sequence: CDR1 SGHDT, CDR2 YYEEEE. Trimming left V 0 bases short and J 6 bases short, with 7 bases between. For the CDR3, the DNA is TGTGCCAGCAGCTTGGTGGTGGGCAATGAGCAGTTCTTC. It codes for CASSLVVGNEQFF.

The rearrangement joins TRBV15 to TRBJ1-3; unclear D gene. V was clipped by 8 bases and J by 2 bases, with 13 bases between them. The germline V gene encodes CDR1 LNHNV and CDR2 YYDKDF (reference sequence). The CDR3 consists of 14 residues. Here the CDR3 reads CATGAGGTGNTIYF. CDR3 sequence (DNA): TGTGCCACCGGTGCCGGAGGAACTGGAAACACCATATATTTT.

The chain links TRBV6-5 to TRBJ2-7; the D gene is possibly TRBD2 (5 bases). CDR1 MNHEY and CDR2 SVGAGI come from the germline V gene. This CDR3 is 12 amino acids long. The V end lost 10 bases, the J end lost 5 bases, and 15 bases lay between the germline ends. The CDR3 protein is CATLGLGDEQYF. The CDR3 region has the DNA TGTGCCACCCTCGGCCTCGGGGACGAGCAGTACTTC.

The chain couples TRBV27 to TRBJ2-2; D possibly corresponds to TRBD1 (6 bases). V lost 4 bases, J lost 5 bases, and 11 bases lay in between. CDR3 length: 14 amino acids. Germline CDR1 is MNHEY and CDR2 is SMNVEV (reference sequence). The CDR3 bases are TGTGCCAGCAGTTATAGGGGGTGGACCGGGGAGCTGTTTTTT. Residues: CASSYRGWTGELFF.

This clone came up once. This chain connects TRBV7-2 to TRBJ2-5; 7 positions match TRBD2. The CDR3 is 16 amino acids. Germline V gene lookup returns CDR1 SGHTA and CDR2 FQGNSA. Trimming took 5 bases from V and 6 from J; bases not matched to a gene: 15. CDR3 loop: CASSPAGVEGGKTQYF. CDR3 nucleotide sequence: TGTGCCAGCAGCCCCGCCGGAGTGGAGGGAGGGAAGACCCAGTACTTC.

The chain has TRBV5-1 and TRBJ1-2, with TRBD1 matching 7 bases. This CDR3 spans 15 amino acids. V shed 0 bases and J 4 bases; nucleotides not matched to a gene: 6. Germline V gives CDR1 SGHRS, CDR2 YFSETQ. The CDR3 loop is CASSLATTGSYGYTF. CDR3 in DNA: TGCGCCAGCAGCTTGGCCACGACAGGGAGCTATGGCTACACCTTC.

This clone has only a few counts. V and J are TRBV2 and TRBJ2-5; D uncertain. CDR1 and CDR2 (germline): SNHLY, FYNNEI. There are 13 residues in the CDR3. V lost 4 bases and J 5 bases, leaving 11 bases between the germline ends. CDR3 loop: CASSVGSFETQYF. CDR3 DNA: TGTGCCAGCAGTGTTGGTAGTTTCGAGACCCAGTACTTC.

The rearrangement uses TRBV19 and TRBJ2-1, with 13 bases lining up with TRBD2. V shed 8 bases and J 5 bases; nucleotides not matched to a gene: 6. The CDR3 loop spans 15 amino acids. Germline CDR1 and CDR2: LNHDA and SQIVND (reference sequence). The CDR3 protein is CASQWTSGSHNEQFF. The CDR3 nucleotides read TGTGCCAGTCAGTGGACTAGCGGGAGCCACAATGAGCAGTTCTTC.

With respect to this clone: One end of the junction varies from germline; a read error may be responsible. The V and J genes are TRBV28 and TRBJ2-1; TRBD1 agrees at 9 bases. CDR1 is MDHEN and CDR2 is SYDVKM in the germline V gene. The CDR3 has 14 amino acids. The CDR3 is CASSFPGQGLLSIF. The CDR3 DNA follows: TGTGCCAGCAGTTTCCCGGGACAGGGACTGCTAAGCATCTTC.

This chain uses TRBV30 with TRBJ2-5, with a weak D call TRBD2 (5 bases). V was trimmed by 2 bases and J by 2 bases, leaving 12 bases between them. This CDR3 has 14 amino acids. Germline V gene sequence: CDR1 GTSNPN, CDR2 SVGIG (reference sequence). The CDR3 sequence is CAWSSSGLQETQYF. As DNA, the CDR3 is TGTGCCTGGAGTTCCTCCGGACTTCAAGAGACCCAGTACTTC.

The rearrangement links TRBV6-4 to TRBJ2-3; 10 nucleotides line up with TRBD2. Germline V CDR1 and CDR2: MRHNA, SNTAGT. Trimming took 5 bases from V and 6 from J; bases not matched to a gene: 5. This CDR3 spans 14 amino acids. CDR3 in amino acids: CASSLAGGRDTQYF. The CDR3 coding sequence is TGTGCCAGCAGTTTAGCGGGAGGCCGGGATACGCAGTATTTT.

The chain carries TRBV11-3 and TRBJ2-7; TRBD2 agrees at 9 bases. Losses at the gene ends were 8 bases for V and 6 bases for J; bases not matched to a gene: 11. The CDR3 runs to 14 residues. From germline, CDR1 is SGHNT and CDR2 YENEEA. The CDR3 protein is CASAPAGGPGEQYF. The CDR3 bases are TGTGCCAGCGCTCCGGCGGGAGGGCCGGGCGAGCAGTACTTC.

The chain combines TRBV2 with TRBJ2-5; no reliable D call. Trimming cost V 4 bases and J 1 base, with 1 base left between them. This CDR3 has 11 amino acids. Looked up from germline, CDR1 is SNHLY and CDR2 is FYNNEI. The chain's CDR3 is CASSAQETQYF. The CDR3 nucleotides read TGTGCCAGCAGTGCCCAAGAGACCCAGTACTTC.